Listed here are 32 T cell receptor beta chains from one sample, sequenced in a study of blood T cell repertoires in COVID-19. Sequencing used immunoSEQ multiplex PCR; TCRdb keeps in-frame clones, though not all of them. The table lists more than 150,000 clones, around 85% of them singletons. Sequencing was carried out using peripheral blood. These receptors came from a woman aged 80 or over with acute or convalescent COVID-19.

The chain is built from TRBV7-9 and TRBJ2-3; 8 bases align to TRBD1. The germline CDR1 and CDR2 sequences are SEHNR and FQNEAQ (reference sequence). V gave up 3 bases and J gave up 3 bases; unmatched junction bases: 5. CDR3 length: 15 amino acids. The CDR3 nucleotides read TGTGCCAGCAGCTTCACAGGGGGTGGGACAGATACGCAGTATTTT. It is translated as CASSFTGGGTDTQYF.

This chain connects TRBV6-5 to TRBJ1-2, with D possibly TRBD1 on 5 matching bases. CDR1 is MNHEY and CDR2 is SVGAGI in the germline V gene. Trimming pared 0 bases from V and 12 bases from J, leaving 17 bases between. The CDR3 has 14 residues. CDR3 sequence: CASSYSTDIGSHTF. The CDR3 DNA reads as TGTGCCAGCAGTTACTCGACGGACATAGGTTCCCACACCTTC.

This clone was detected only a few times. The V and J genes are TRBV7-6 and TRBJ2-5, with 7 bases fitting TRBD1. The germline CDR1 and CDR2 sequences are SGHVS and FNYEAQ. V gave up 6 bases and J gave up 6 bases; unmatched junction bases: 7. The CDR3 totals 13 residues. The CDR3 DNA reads TGTGCCAGCAGGTTTCTTAGGGGGCAGACCCAGTACTTC. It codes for CASRFLRGQTQYF.

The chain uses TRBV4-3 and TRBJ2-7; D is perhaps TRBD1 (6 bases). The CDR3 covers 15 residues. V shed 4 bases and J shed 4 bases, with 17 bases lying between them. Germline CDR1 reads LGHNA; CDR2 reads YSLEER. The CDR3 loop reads CASSRQAQGQYEQYF. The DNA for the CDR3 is TGCGCCAGCAGCCGCCAGGCGCAGGGGCAATACGAGCAGTACTTC.

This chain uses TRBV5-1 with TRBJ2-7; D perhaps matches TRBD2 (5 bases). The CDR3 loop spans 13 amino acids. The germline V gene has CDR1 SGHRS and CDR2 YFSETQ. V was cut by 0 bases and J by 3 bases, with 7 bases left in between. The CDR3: CASSLERDYEQYF. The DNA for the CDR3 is TGCGCCAGCAGCTTGGAACGGGACTACGAGCAGTACTTC. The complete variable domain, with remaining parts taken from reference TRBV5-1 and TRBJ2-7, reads KAGVTQTPRYLIKTRGQQVTLSCSPISGHRSVSWYQQTPGQGLQFLFEYFSETQRNKGNFPGRFSGRQFSNSRSEMNVSTLELGDSALYLCASSLERDYEQYFGPGTRLTVT.

CDR3 sequence reads: CATSDFTGGEQFF. For the CDR3, the DNA is TGTGCCACCAGTGATTTTACGGGGGGTGAGCAGTTCTTC. This chain connects TRBV24-1 to TRBJ2-1; 7 nucleotides align to TRBD2. The V segment lost 1 base and the J segment 9 bases; nucleotides outside the gene matches: 2. The germline gives CDR1 KGHDR, CDR2 SFDVKD. CDR3 size: 13 residues.

CDR3 amino acids: CASSLGLGVTDTQYF. In DNA, the CDR3 is TGTGCCAGCAGCTTAGGGTTGGGAGTCACAGATACGCAGTATTTT. This rearrangement joins TRBV7-6 to TRBJ2-3, with D possibly being TRBD2 (5 bases). The CDR3 totals 15 residues. V was pared by 1 base and J by 2 bases, with 10 bases between. Germline values: CDR1 SGHVS, CDR2 FNYEAQ. Based on the CDR3 plus reference TRBV7-6 and TRBJ2-3, the full variable domain is GAGVSQSPRYKVTKRGQDVALRCDPISGHVSLYWYRQALGQGPEFLTYFNYEAQQDKSGLPNDRFSAERPEGSISTLTIQRTEQRDSAMYRCASSLGLGVTDTQYFGPGTRLTVL.

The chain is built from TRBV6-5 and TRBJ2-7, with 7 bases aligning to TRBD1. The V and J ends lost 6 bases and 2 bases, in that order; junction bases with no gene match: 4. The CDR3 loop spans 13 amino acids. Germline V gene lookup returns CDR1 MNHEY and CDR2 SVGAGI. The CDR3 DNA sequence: TGTGCCAGCAGCCGGGACAGAACCTACGAGCAGTACTTC. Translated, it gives CASSRDRTYEQYF.

CDR3 region: CASLPSGGEQFF. CDR3 nucleotide sequence: TGTGCCAGCTTACCGTCCGGGGGTGAGCAGTTCTTC. The chain carries TRBV7-8 and TRBJ2-1; perhaps TRBD2 as D (6 bases). Germline V gene sequence: CDR1 SGHVS, CDR2 FQNEAQ. V gave up 8 bases and J gave up 9 bases, with 14 bases separating them. There are 12 residues in the CDR3.

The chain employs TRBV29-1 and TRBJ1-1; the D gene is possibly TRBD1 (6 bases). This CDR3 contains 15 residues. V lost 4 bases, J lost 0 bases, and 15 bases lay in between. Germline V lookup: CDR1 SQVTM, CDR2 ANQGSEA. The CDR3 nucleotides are TGCAGCGTTGGGTCGGGGGGGCGCCTGAACACTGAAGCTTTCTTT. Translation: CSVGSGGRLNTEAFF.

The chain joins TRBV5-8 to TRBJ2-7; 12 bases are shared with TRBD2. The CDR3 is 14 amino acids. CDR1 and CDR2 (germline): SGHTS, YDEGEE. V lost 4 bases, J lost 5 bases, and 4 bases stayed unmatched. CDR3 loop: CASSMLAGGDEQYF. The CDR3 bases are TGTGCCAGCAGCATGCTAGCGGGGGGGGACGAGCAGTACTTC.

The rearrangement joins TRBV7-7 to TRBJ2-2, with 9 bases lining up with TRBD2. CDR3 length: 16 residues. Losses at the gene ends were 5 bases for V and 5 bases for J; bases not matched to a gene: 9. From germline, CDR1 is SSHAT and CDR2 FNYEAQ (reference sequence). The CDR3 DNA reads TGTGCCAGCAGCCTTACTAGCGGGCGAAATACCGGGGAGCTGTTTTTT. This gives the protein CASSLTSGRNTGELFF.

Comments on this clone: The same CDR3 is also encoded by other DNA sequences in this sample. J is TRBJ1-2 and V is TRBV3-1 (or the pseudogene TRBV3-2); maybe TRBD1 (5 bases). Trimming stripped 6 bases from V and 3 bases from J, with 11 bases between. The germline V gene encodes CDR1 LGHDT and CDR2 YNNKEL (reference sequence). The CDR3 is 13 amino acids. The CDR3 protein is CASSLGGDYGYTF. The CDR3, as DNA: TGTGCCAGCAGTTTGGGGGGGGACTATGGCTACACCTTC.

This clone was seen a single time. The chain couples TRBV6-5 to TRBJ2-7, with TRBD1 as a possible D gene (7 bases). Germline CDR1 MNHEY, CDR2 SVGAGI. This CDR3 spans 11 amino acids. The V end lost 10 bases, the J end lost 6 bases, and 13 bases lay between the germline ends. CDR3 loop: CAIGGGREQYF. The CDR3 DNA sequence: TGTGCCATCGGAGGGGGCCGCGAGCAGTACTTC.

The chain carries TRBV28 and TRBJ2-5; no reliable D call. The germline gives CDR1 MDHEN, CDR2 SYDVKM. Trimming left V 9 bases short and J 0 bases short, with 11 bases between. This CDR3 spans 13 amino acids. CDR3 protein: CASLRTDQETQYF. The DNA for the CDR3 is TGTGCCAGTTTGCGCACCGACCAAGAGACCCAGTACTTC.

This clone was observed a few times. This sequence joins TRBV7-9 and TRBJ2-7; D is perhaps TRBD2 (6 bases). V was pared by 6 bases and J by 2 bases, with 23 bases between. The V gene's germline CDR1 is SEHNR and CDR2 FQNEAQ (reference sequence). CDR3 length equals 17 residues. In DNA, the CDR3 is TGTGCCAGCAGGAAATTCTCCCTCGGGGGTTTACCCTACGAGCAGTACTTC. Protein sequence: CASRKFSLGGLPYEQYF.

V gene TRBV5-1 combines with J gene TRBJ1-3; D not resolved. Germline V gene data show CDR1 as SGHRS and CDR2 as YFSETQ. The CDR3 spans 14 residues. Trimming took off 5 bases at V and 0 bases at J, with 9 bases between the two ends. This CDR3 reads CASRDWSSGNTIYF. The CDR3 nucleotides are TGCGCCAGCAGAGATTGGAGCTCTGGAAACACCATATATTTT.

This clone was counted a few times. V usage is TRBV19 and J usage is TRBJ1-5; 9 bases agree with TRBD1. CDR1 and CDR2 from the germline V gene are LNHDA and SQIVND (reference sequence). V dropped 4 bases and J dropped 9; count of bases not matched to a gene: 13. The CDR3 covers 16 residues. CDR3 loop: CASSTTGTGRNGPQHF. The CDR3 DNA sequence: TGTGCCAGTAGTACGACCGGGACAGGGCGTAATGGGCCCCAGCATTTT.

CDR3: CASSQGNVAEAFF. The DNA of the CDR3 is TGTGCCAGCTCCCAGGGTAATGTGGCTGAAGCTTTCTTT. The chain joins TRBV2 to TRBJ1-1; a weak D match, TRBD1 (5 bases). The length of the CDR3 is 13 residues. The ends were cut back, 8 bases at V and 6 bases at J, with 16 bases in the middle. From germline, CDR1 is SNHLY and CDR2 FYNNEI.

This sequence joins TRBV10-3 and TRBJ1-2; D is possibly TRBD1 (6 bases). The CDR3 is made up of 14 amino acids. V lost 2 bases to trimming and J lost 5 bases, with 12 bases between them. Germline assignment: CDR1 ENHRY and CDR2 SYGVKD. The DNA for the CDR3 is TGTGCCATCAGTGAGGAACAGGGAGGGTATGGCTACACCTTC. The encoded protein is CAISEEQGGYGYTF.

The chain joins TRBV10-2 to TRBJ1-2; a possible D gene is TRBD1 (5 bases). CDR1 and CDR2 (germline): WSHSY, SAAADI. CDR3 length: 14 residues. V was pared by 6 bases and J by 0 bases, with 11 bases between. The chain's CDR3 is CASSKTAPNYGYTF. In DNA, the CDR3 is TGCGCCAGCAGCAAGACAGCTCCTAACTATGGCTACACCTTC.

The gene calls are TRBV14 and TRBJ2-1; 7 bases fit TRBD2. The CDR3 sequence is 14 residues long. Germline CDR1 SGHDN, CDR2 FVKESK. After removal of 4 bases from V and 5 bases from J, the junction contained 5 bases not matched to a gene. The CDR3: CASSPSSGDNEQFF. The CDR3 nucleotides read TGTGCCAGCAGCCCTTCTAGCGGTGACAATGAGCAGTTCTTC.

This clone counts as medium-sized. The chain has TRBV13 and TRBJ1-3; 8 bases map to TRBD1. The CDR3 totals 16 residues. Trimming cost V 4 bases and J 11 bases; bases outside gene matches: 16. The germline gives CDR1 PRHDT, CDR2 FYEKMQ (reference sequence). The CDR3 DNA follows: TGTGCCAGCAGCTCGACAGGGGCTCACCCCCGGGACGCCATATATTTT. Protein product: CASSSTGAHPRDAIYF. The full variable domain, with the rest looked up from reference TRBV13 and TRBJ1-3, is AAGVIQSPRHLIKEKRETATLKCYPIPRHDTVYWYQQGPGQDPQFLISFYEKMQSDKGSIPDRFSAQQFSDYHSELNMSSLELGDSALYFCASSSTGAHPRDAIYFGEGSWLTVV.

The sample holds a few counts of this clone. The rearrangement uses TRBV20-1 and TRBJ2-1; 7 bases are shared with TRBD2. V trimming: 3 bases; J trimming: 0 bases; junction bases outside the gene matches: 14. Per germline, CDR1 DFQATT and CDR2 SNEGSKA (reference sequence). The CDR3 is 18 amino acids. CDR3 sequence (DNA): TGCAGTGCTAGTTATATCGGGTTTGGGAGGGCCTCCTACAATGAGCAGTTCTTC. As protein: CSASYIGFGRASYNEQFF.

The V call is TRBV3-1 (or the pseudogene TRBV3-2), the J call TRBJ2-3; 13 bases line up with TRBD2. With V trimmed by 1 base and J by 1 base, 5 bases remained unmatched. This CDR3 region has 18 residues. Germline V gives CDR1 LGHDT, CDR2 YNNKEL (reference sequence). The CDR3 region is CASSQGPLAGGGTDTQYF. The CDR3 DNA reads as TGTGCCAGCAGCCAAGGTCCACTAGCGGGGGGGGGCACAGATACGCAGTATTTT.

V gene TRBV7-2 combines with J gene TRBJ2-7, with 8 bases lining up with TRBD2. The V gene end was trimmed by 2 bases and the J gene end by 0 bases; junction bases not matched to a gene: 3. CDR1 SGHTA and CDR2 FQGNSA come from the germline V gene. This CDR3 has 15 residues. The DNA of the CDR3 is TGTGCCAGCAGCTTAAAAGCGGGGGACTCCTACGAGCAGTACTTC. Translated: CASSLKAGDSYEQYF.

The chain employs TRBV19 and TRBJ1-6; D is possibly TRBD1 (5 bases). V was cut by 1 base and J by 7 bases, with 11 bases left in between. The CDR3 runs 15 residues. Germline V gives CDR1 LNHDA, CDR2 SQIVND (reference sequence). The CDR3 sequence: CASSIVRGGNSPLHF. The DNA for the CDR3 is TGTGCCAGTAGTATAGTAAGGGGTGGGAATTCACCCCTCCACTTT.

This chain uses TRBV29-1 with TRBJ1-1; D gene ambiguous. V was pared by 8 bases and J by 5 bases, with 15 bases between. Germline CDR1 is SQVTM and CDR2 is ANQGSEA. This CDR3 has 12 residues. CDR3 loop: CSIIGEGTEAFF. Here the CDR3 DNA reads TGCAGCATAATCGGGGAAGGGACTGAAGCTTTCTTT.

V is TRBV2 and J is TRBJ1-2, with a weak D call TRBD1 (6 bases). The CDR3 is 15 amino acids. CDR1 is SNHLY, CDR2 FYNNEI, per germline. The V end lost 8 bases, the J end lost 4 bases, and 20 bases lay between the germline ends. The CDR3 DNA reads TGTGCCAGCGTCCTAGAGGGGGAGAAGATCTATGGCTACACCTTC. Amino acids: CASVLEGEKIYGYTF.

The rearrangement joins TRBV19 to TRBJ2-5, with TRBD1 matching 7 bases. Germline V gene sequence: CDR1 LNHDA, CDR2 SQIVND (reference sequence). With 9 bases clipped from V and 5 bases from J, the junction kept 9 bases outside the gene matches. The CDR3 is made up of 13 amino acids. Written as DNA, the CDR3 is TGTGCCAGCTCCGACAGGGCGCGGGAGACCCAGTACTTC. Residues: CASSDRARETQYF.

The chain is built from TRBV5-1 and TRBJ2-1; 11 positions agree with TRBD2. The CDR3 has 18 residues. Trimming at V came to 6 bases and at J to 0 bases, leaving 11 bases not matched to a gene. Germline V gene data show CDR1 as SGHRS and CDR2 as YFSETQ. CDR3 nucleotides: TGCGCCAGCAAGGAATTAGCGGGAGGGCTAAGCTCCTACAATGAGCAGTTCTTC. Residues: CASKELAGGLSSYNEQFF.

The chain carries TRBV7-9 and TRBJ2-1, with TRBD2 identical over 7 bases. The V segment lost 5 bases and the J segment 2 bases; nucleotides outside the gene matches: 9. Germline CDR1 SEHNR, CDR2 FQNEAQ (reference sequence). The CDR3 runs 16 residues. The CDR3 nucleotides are TGTGCCAGCAGCCTAACTAGCGTAATAACCTACAATGAGCAGTTCTTC. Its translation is CASSLTSVITYNEQFF.